The rows below give T cell receptor beta chains drawn from one sample of a study of T-cell memory formation after mild COVID-19. MiXCR was run by TCRdb on the 5' RACE reads, yielding one entry per CDR3 protein. Found here are 140,000 to 150,000 distinct CDR3 sequences, 20% to 25% of them singletons; the top ten hold around 22%. The sample was PBMCs or a T cell subset sorted from them (not recorded which). The receptor set was obtained from an adult woman who had mild COVID-19 (a few samples of this study predate the infection). Cell type and time point are not known. The CDR3 runs from the conserved cysteine through the conserved F or W. Each record gives: V gene, clone size, D gene, J gene, CDR3 protein, CDR3 DNA. A D gene is named only where the DNA matches it firmly. Size is omitted from some rows. Given values are once, few, many or a class for expanded clones.

>TRBV20-1|few|.|TRBJ1-2
CSARDGQTYGGYTF
TGCAGTGCTAGAGATGGGCAGACCTATGGAGGCTACACCTTC
>TRBV4-3|.|.|TRBJ1-1
CASSQEFPGAAGGVNTEAFF
TGCGCCAGCAGCCAAGAATTTCCTGGAGCGGCGGGCGGAGTGAACACTGAAGCTTTCTTT
>TRBV5-5|.|.|TRBJ1-1
CASSLLGTESFF
TGTGCCAGCAGTCTTCTGGGGACTGAATCTTTCTTT
>TRBV11-1|.|.|TRBJ2-1
CASSAGLVDEQFF
TGTGCCAGCAGCGCCGGCCTGGTGGATGAGCAGTTCTTC
>TRBV4-2|.|.|TRBJ2-7
CASSQDSAYEQYF
TGTGCCAGCAGCCAAGACTCTGCCTACGAGCAGTACTTC
>TRBV5-1|.|.|TRBJ1-1
CASSLGWGSTEAFF
TGCGCCAGCAGCTTGGGGTGGGGAAGTACTGAAGCTTTCTTT
>TRBV7-9|few|TRBD2|TRBJ2-7
CASSLGLAAYEQYF
TGTGCCAGCAGCTTAGGGCTAGCGGCCTACGAGCAGTACTTC
>TRBV29-1|once|.|TRBJ2-2
CSAYIKAGELFF
TGCAGCGCCTATATTAAGGCCGGGGAGCTGTTTTTT
>TRBV12-3/TRBV12-4|.|TRBD1|TRBJ2-7
CASSSTGTGYEQYF
TGTGCCAGCAGCTCAACCGGGACAGGCTACGAGCAGTACTTC
>TRBV12-3/TRBV12-4|.|TRBD1|TRBJ2-7
CASRHDRADEQYF
TGTGCCAGCAGACATGACAGGGCCGACGAGCAGTACTTC
>TRBV28|few|.|TRBJ2-1
CASSFWQGRAGEQFF
TGTGCCAGCAGTTTTTGGCAGGGGAGGGCCGGGGAGCAGTTCTTC
>TRBV6-5|.|TRBD1|TRBJ2-2
CASSYGQGAPTGELFF
TGTGCCAGCAGTTACGGACAGGGGGCCCCCACCGGGGAGCTGTTTTTT